The next 31 T cell receptor beta chains were all read from a single sample in a study of CD8+ T cells in alopecia areata. Reverse transcription of extracted RNA yielded cDNA, which provided the sequencing template. Profiling relied on immunoSEQ multiplex PCR, and the TCRdb table lists in-frame clones only, not all of them. The data show approximately 180,000 clones, 50% to 70% seen once. Specimen: CD4+ T cells sorted from blood, collected at week 0. The receptors shown here come from a human donor with alopecia areata.

Comments on this clone: The same CDR3 arises from other DNA sequences in this sample as well. J is TRBJ1-4 and V is TRBV29-1, with D possibly matching TRBD1 (5 bases). V dropped 5 bases and J dropped 5 bases, with 12 bases sitting between them. Germline lookup yields CDR1 SQVTM and CDR2 ANQGSEA. The CDR3 has 13 residues. The CDR3 is CSVRGGANEKLFF. The CDR3 nucleotides read TGCAGCGTTCGGGGGGGAGCAAATGAAAAACTGTTTTTT. Full variable domain (missing parts from reference TRBV29-1 and TRBJ1-4): SAVISQKPSRDICQRGTSLTIQCQVDSQVTMMFWYRQQPGQSLTLIATANQGSEATYESGFVIDKFPISRPNLTFSTLTVSNMSPEDSSIYLCSVRGGANEKLFFGSGTQLSVL.

The chain employs TRBV10-3 and TRBJ2-3; D is perhaps TRBD1 (5 bases). Trimming removed 6 bases from V and 0 bases from J, with 13 bases in between. Germline V gene data show CDR1 as ENHRY and CDR2 as SYGVKD. The CDR3 length is 15 residues. CDR3 sequence (DNA): TGTGCCATCAGAGCCGACAGAACTAGCACAGATACGCAGTATTTT. It translates to CAIRADRTSTDTQYF.

The gene calls are TRBV30 and TRBJ2-6; TRBD2 is a possible D gene (5 bases). Germline V lookup: CDR1 GTSNPN, CDR2 SVGIG (reference sequence). This CDR3 has 14 residues. Between the trimmed V and J ends, which lost 4 bases and 3 bases, there was a span of 10 bases. The CDR3 sequence: CAWNGLFGANVLTF. Written as DNA, the CDR3 is TGTGCCTGGAACGGACTGTTTGGGGCCAACGTCCTGACTTTC.

The chain joins TRBV29-1 to TRBJ1-1; D possibly corresponds to TRBD1 (5 bases). V lost 1 base to trimming and J lost 10 bases, with 16 bases between them. The CDR3 loop spans 13 amino acids. Germline V gene sequence: CDR1 SQVTM, CDR2 ANQGSEA. The CDR3 loop is CSVEGVWGNGAFF. The CDR3 DNA sequence: TGCAGCGTTGAAGGGGTATGGGGGAACGGAGCTTTCTTT.

V is TRBV7-3 and J is TRBJ2-2, with unresolved D. This CDR3 spans 13 amino acids. In germline, CDR1 is SGHTA, CDR2 FQGTGA. Trimming shortened V by 6 bases and J by 0 bases, and 5 bases separated the two germline ends. CDR3 in DNA: TGTGCCAGCAGTGCCGCGAACACCGGGGAGCTGTTTTTT. Residues: CASSAANTGELFF. The complete variable domain, with remaining parts taken from reference TRBV7-3 and TRBJ2-2, reads GAGVSQTPSNKVTEKGKYVELRCDPISGHTALYWYRQSLGQGPEFLIYFQGTGAADDSGLPNDRFFAVRPEGSVSTLKIQRTERGDSAVYLCASSAANTGELFFGEGSRLTVL.

This clone has a single count. The J gene is TRBJ1-1, the V gene TRBV29-1, with D possibly TRBD1 on 5 matching bases. The CDR3 runs to 14 residues. Trimming left V 4 bases short and J 5 bases short, with 17 bases between. CDR1 and CDR2 (germline): SQVTM, ANQGSEA. For the CDR3, the DNA is TGCAGCGTTGGGGGACCCCGGCGGGAGACTGAAGCTTTCTTT. Translating gives CSVGGPRRETEAFF.

The J gene is TRBJ2-7, the V gene TRBV9; the D gene is possibly TRBD1 (5 bases). CDR1 is SGDLS and CDR2 is YYNGEE in the germline V gene. There are 14 residues in the CDR3. Trimming cost V 0 bases and J 0 bases, with 7 bases left between them. CDR3 amino acids: CASSVGTLSYEQYF. CDR3 sequence (DNA): TGTGCCAGCAGCGTAGGGACACTCTCCTACGAGCAGTACTTC.

The V and J genes are TRBV29-1 and TRBJ2-5; D ambiguous. V was pared by 4 bases and J by 5 bases, with 8 bases between. Germline assignment: CDR1 SQVTM and CDR2 ANQGSEA. This CDR3 region has 11 residues. CDR3 bases: TGCAGCGTTGTAGCCGGGGAGACCCAGTACTTC. The encoded protein is CSVVAGETQYF. The whole variable domain, filled in from reference TRBV29-1 and TRBJ2-5, reads SAVISQKPSRDICQRGTSLTIQCQVDSQVTMMFWYRQQPGQSLTLIATANQGSEATYESGFVIDKFPISRPNLTFSTLTVSNMSPEDSSIYLCSVVAGETQYFGPGTRLLVL.

In this sample, this clone turned up a few times. The chain uses TRBV29-1 and TRBJ2-7; 9 bases fit TRBD1. The CDR3 contains 14 residues. CDR1 and CDR2 (germline): SQVTM, ANQGSEA. J was trimmed by 3 bases and V by 4 bases; bases with no gene match: 7. CDR3 region: CSVGKPGQGYEQYF. The CDR3 DNA is TGCAGCGTTGGGAAACCGGGACAGGGCTACGAGCAGTACTTC.

This clone was picked up a small number of times. This chain links TRBV25-1 with TRBJ2-7, with TRBD1 identical over 7 bases. The V and J ends lost 5 bases and 6 bases, in that order; junction bases with no gene match: 4. This CDR3 comprises 12 residues. CDR1 and CDR2 from the germline V gene are MGHDK and SYGVNS. The CDR3 protein is CASSQGVGEQYF. In DNA, the CDR3 is TGTGCCAGCAGTCAGGGGGTGGGCGAGCAGTACTTC.

The chain links TRBV20-1 to TRBJ1-2, with unresolved D. This CDR3 has 11 amino acids. CDR1 DFQATT and CDR2 SNEGSKA come from the germline V gene (reference sequence). With 6 bases removed from V and 4 bases from J, the gap between germline ends came to 9 bases. This CDR3 is CSASEIYGYTF. The CDR3 nucleotides are TGCAGTGCAAGCGAAATCTATGGCTACACCTTC.

This chain connects TRBV29-1 to TRBJ1-5; D is possibly TRBD1 (6 bases). This CDR3 has 14 amino acids. Deletions cut 4 bases from V and 11 bases from J, with 21 bases between. Germline assignment: CDR1 SQVTM and CDR2 ANQGSEA. This CDR3 is CSVGQSGDVGTQHF. The CDR3 DNA reads as TGCAGCGTTGGTCAGTCAGGGGACGTCGGGACCCAGCATTTT.

Details on this clone: The sample carries other DNA sequences with the same CDR3. V and J are TRBV2 and TRBJ1-6, with D possibly TRBD1 on 5 matching bases. Germline V gene data show CDR1 as SNHLY and CDR2 as FYNNEI. The CDR3 contains 15 residues. Trimming stripped 7 bases from V and 4 bases from J, with 14 bases between. The CDR3 nucleotides read TGTGCCAGCAAGGTCCAGGACACTTATAATTCACCCCTCCACTTT. Translating gives CASKVQDTYNSPLHF.

CDR3 DNA sequence: TGTGCCAGCAGCTCCACCGGGGGGGCGAATGAAAAACTGTTTTTT. The encoded protein is CASSSTGGANEKLFF. This chain connects TRBV5-6 to TRBJ1-4; TRBD1 might be the D (6 bases). This CDR3 is 15 amino acids long. Trimming left V 3 bases short and J 5 bases short, with 14 bases between. Per the germline V gene, CDR1 is SGHDT and CDR2 is YYEEEE.

This sequence joins TRBV30 and TRBJ1-2; no definite D call. The V end was cut by 4 bases, the J end by 0 bases, with 9 bases between. The CDR3 length is 13 residues. From germline, CDR1 is GTSNPN and CDR2 SVGIG (reference sequence). CDR3 amino acids: CAWTWEANYGYTF. In nucleotides, the CDR3 is TGTGCCTGGACGTGGGAGGCTAACTATGGCTACACCTTC.

V is TRBV13 and J is TRBJ1-2; D is possibly TRBD1 (6 bases). This CDR3 region has 15 residues. Trimming shortened V by 6 bases and J by 2 bases, and 16 bases separated the two germline ends. Germline loops: CDR1 PRHDT, CDR2 FYEKMQ (reference sequence). CDR3 loop: CASRLQVQGNYGYTF. CDR3 in DNA: TGTGCCAGCAGACTACAAGTTCAGGGGAACTATGGCTACACCTTC. The variable domain in full, with the rest retrieved from reference TRBV13 and TRBJ1-2, is AAGVIQSPRHLIKEKRETATLKCYPIPRHDTVYWYQQGPGQDPQFLISFYEKMQSDKGSIPDRFSAQQFSDYHSELNMSSLELGDSALYFCASRLQVQGNYGYTFGSGTRLTVV.

In its sample, this clone ranks as medium-sized. This chain joins TRBV15 and TRBJ1-6, with TRBD1 matching over 7 bases. CDR1 and CDR2 (germline): LNHNV, YYDKDF (reference sequence). V lost 3 bases and J lost 7; bases outside the gene matches: 6. This CDR3 contains 15 residues. CDR3 DNA sequence: TGTGCCACCAGCAGGACAGGGTCCGGGAATTCACCCCTCCACTTT. This codes for CATSRTGSGNSPLHF.

This clone was seen only a few times. The chain employs TRBV10-2 and TRBJ2-7; tentatively, D is TRBD1 (5 bases). Germline CDR1 WSHSY, CDR2 SAAADI. CDR3 length: 12 amino acids. The V gene lost 2 bases and the J gene lost 9 bases, with 11 bases spanning the gap. The CDR3 region is CASSEDSSLQYF. DNA of the CDR3: TGCGCCAGCAGTGAGGACAGTTCGCTGCAGTACTTC.

The chain carries TRBV14 and TRBJ2-3; TRBD2 is a possible D gene (5 bases). Deletions cut 2 bases from V and 5 bases from J, with 14 bases between. The CDR3 consists of 15 residues. Germline values: CDR1 SGHDN, CDR2 FVKESK. The CDR3 DNA follows: TGTGCCAGCAGCCAACAGGACTTGTCGGGAGATACGCAGTATTTT. This translates into CASSQQDLSGDTQYF.

The chain recombines TRBV5-1 with TRBJ2-1; either TRBD1 or TRBD2 may fit D (5 bases each). The germline gives CDR1 SGHRS, CDR2 YFSETQ. V was shortened by 3 bases and J by 1 base, with 11 bases between the two germline ends. CDR3 length: 15 amino acids. This CDR3 is CASSSEWGSYNEQFF. The DNA for the CDR3 is TGCGCCAGCAGCTCGGAGTGGGGGTCCTACAATGAGCAGTTCTTC. Drawing the rest from reference TRBV5-1 and TRBJ2-1, the complete variable domain is KAGVTQTPRYLIKTRGQQVTLSCSPISGHRSVSWYQQTPGQGLQFLFEYFSETQRNKGNFPGRFSGRQFSNSRSEMNVSTLELGDSALYLCASSSEWGSYNEQFFGPGTRLTVL.

The V and J genes are TRBV4-3 and TRBJ2-6; D gene unclear. The CDR3 is 16 amino acids. CDR1 LGHNA and CDR2 YSLEER come from the germline V gene. V shed 0 bases and J shed 1 base, with 7 bases lying between them. The chain's CDR3 is CASSQDVVSGANVLTF. The CDR3 DNA reads as TGCGCCAGCAGCCAAGACGTGGTTTCTGGGGCCAACGTCCTGACTTTC.

This clone showed up just once. The chain links TRBV30 to TRBJ1-1; D gene unclear. The CDR3 is 12 residues long. Germline V CDR1 and CDR2: GTSNPN, SVGIG (reference sequence). V was pared by 2 bases and J by 10 bases, with 14 bases between. The CDR3 spells CAWSLPLLGAFF. CDR3 sequence (DNA): TGTGCCTGGAGTCTCCCCCTCCTCGGAGCTTTCTTT.

The chain joins TRBV30 to TRBJ1-2; 7 nucleotides line up with TRBD1. Germline CDR1 is GTSNPN and CDR2 is SVGIG (reference sequence). The CDR3 extends over 14 amino acids. The junction had 7 bases not matched to a gene; V was cut back by 0 bases and J by 6 bases. The CDR3 bases are TGTGCCTGGAGTGTTAGGGACAGTAAGAATGGCTACACCTTC. It is translated as CAWSVRDSKNGYTF.

This clone has more than one count but fewer than ten. The chain employs TRBV11-3 and TRBJ2-3; TRBD1 might be the D (5 bases). The CDR3 covers 14 residues. CDR1 and CDR2 (germline): SGHNT, YENEEA. Trimming pared 4 bases from V and 1 base from J, leaving 9 bases between. DNA for the CDR3: TGTGCCAGCAGCTCCAGGGTCGGCACAGATACGCAGTATTTT. Translating gives CASSSRVGTDTQYF.

The V call is TRBV7-2, the J call TRBJ2-5; D tentatively fits TRBD1 or TRBD2 (5 bases each). V lost 5 bases and J 4 bases, leaving 20 bases between the germline ends. CDR1 is SGHTA, CDR2 FQGNSA, per germline. CDR3 length: 16 residues. CDR3 in amino acids: CASSPWGRSGGETQYF. The CDR3 bases are TGTGCCAGCAGCCCCTGGGGGAGATCCGGAGGAGAGACCCAGTACTTC.

This clone was observed a few times. This chain links TRBV29-1 with TRBJ2-5; D gene unclear. The CDR3 runs 13 residues. Germline CDR1 is SQVTM and CDR2 is ANQGSEA. The ends were cut back, 0 bases at V and 2 bases at J, with 7 bases in the middle. CDR3 protein: CSVEEITQETQYF. The CDR3 DNA reads as TGCAGCGTTGAAGAAATCACACAAGAGACCCAGTACTTC.

The rearrangement uses TRBV11-2 and TRBJ1-1; D may be TRBD1 (6 bases). The CDR3 covers 15 residues. With 4 bases removed from V and 1 base from J, the gap between germline ends came to 13 bases. Germline V gene lookup returns CDR1 SGHAT and CDR2 FQNNGV. CDR3 DNA: TGTGCCAGCAGCTCGCGACAGGCTCCGAACACTGAAGCTTTCTTT. Its translation: CASSSRQAPNTEAFF.

V usage is TRBV5-1 and J usage is TRBJ2-5; D gene unclear. V was pared by 3 bases and J by 4 bases, with 13 bases between. Germline CDR1 is SGHRS and CDR2 is YFSETQ. The CDR3 runs 14 residues. For the CDR3, the DNA is TGCGCCAGCAGCTCCGACGCCGCGAGAGAGACCCAGTACTTC. Its protein is CASSSDAARETQYF.

By sample share, this clone is medium-sized. The CDR3: CASSLRGPAMDTQYF. CDR3 nucleotide sequence: TGTGCCAGCAGCTTAAGGGGACCAGCGATGGATACGCAGTATTTT. This chain uses TRBV7-3 with TRBJ2-3; D is perhaps TRBD1 or TRBD2 (5 bases each). Germline lookup yields CDR1 SGHTA and CDR2 FQGTGA. V shed 1 base and J shed 6 bases, with 14 bases lying between them. The CDR3 loop spans 15 amino acids.

The chain joins TRBV30 to TRBJ1-2, with a possible D match to TRBD1 (6 bases). V lost 0 bases and J 7 bases, leaving 27 bases between the germline ends. The CDR3 loop spans 18 amino acids. Germline V gene lookup returns CDR1 GTSNPN and CDR2 SVGIG (reference sequence). The CDR3 is CAWSVRRGGQIAEGGYTF. CDR3 DNA: TGTGCCTGGAGTGTACGTCGGGGCGGACAGATTGCAGAGGGTGGCTACACCTTC.

The V gene is TRBV11-2, the J gene TRBJ2-4; D possibly corresponds to TRBD1 (6 bases). Trimming removed 7 bases from V and 6 bases from J, with 10 bases in between. CDR1 is SGHAT, CDR2 FQNNGV, per germline. The CDR3 extends over 12 amino acids. The CDR3 loop reads CASNGQINIQYF. The CDR3, as DNA: TGTGCCAGCAACGGACAGATAAACATTCAGTACTTC.